This T cell receptor beta chain was obtained from a study of T cell responses to AZD1222 COVID-19 vaccine. Trimming cost V 0 bases and J 7 bases, with 9 bases left between them. Germline loops: CDR1 SGDLS, CDR2 YYNGEE. CDR3 size: 13 residues. Whole-study findings and limits: Reportedly, nearly half the spike-specific TCRs target unmutated variant regions.

In regard to this clone: Antigen: not known.

Assay used: immunoSEQ multiplex PCR; TCRdb lists only in-frame clones, some missing. The sample gives about 140,000 clones, 80% to 95% of which show up once; less than 2.5% is in the top ten. The specimen was peripheral blood, collected on day 0 of AZD1222 vaccination. The V gene is TRBV9, the J gene TRBJ2-3, with D possibly matching TRBD2 (5 bases). This clonotype was obtained from an adult in good health. CDR3: CASSVGGVNTQYF. The DNA for the CDR3 is TGTGCCAGCAGCGTAGGGGGAGTTAATACGCAGTATTTT.